A single sample is the source of the 19 T cell receptor beta chains below, sequenced in a study of cytomegalovirus exposure and HLA in healthy donors. PCR primers comprised 60 Vbeta and 13 Jbeta primers. Sequencing used immunoSEQ multiplex PCR; TCRdb keeps in-frame clones, though not all of them. This sample has about 98,000 clones, with more than 75% found just once. The specimen sequenced was PBMCs. These TCRs come from a human donor in good health.

The chain carries TRBV5-4 and TRBJ2-7; 8 bases align to TRBD1. This CDR3 has 14 amino acids. V lost 3 bases and J lost 6; bases outside the gene matches: 8. Germline CDR1 and CDR2: SGHNT and YYREEE (reference sequence). The CDR3 nucleotides read TGTGCCAGCAGCTATGACAGGGGTTCTGCCGAGCAGTACTTC. It is translated as CASSYDRGSAEQYF.

This clone was observed a few times. The chain is built from TRBV5-6 and TRBJ1-1; TRBD1 might be the D (6 bases). The CDR3 runs 15 residues. The germline V gene has CDR1 SGHDT and CDR2 YYEEEE. The ends were cut back, 0 bases at V and 10 bases at J, with 19 bases in the middle. The CDR3, as DNA: TGTGCCAGCAGCTTGGAAGGGGGGGCGTACGGGCCAGCTTTCTTT. This sequence encodes CASSLEGGAYGPAFF.

This chain uses TRBV18 with TRBJ2-7; D possibly corresponds to TRBD2 (6 bases). The CDR3 totals 14 residues. The V and J ends lost 2 bases and 5 bases respectively, with 13 bases between them. The germline gives CDR1 KGHSH, CDR2 LQKENI. DNA of the CDR3: TGTGCCAGCTCACCAACGGGGGAGGAAAACGAGCAGTACTTC. Translated, it gives CASSPTGEENEQYF. Based on the CDR3 plus reference TRBV18 and TRBJ2-7, the full variable domain is NAGVMQNPRHLVRRRGQEARLRCSPMKGHSHVYWYRQLPEEGLKFMVYLQKENIIDESGMPKERFSAEFPKEGPSILRIQQVVRGDSAAYFCASSPTGEENEQYFGPGTRLTVT.

The V gene is TRBV7-8, the J gene TRBJ2-1; 14 bases are shared with TRBD2. V was clipped by 4 bases and J by 8 bases; unmatched bases: 4. The CDR3 is 15 residues long. CDR1 and CDR2 (germline): SGHVS, FQNEAQ. The CDR3, as DNA: TGTGCCAGCAGCTGGGGACTAGCGGGAGTCCATGAGCAGTTCTTC. This translates into CASSWGLAGVHEQFF.

Concerning this clone itself: In the same sample, other DNA sequences code for this CDR3. V gene TRBV6-6 combines with J gene TRBJ2-7, with D hard to call. Trimming took off 0 bases at V and 4 bases at J, with 4 bases between the two ends. CDR3 length: 12 residues. Germline CDR1 is MNHNY and CDR2 is SVGAGI (reference sequence). The CDR3 bases are TGTGCCAGCAGTTACTCAACTTACGAGCAGTACTTC. It is translated as CASSYSTYEQYF.

This clone was detected once. This chain connects TRBV5-1 to TRBJ2-2, with 7 bases matching TRBD1. CDR1 is SGHRS, CDR2 YFSETQ, per germline. The V gene end was trimmed by 5 bases and the J gene end by 5 bases; junction bases not matched to a gene: 9. This CDR3 has 15 residues. The CDR3 region has the DNA TGCGCCAGCAGGAACTTAGACAGGGTTACCGGGGAGCTGTTTTTT. Translated, it gives CASRNLDRVTGELFF. Full variable domain (missing parts from reference TRBV5-1 and TRBJ2-2): KAGVTQTPRYLIKTRGQQVTLSCSPISGHRSVSWYQQTPGQGLQFLFEYFSETQRNKGNFPGRFSGRQFSNSRSEMNVSTLELGDSALYLCASRNLDRVTGELFFGEGSRLTVL.

The rearrangement links TRBV9 to TRBJ2-5, with D maybe TRBD1 (5 bases). The CDR3 is made up of 14 amino acids. Germline CDR1 reads SGDLS; CDR2 reads YYNGEE. The V gene lost 0 bases and the J gene lost 5 bases, with 11 bases spanning the gap. The CDR3 bases are TGTGCCAGCAGCGTAGGGCAGGGTGAGGAGACCCAGTACTTC. Residues: CASSVGQGEETQYF.

The J gene is TRBJ1-3, the V gene TRBV15; D is perhaps TRBD1 (6 bases). V gave up 0 bases and J gave up 1 base, with 10 bases separating them. This CDR3 comprises 16 residues. Per germline, CDR1 LNHNV and CDR2 YYDKDF (reference sequence). The DNA for the CDR3 is TGTGCCACCAGCAGAGATCCCGACAGGTCTGGAAACACCATATATTTT. It encodes CATSRDPDRSGNTIYF.

There are a few counts of this clone. J is TRBJ2-3 and V is TRBV5-4; weak D call: TRBD1 (5 bases). The CDR3 covers 16 residues. Germline V gene sequence: CDR1 SGHNT, CDR2 YYREEE (reference sequence). Deletions cut 0 bases from V and 2 bases from J, with 13 bases between. CDR3 residues: CASSLELGVVTDTQYF. CDR3 nucleotides: TGTGCCAGCAGCTTGGAGTTAGGGGTTGTCACAGATACGCAGTATTTT.

About this clone itself: Different DNA sequences within this sample yield the same CDR3. This chain links TRBV6-1 with TRBJ1-6; TRBD1 is a possible D gene (5 bases). The CDR3 length is 18 residues. Germline V gene lookup returns CDR1 MNHNS and CDR2 SASEGT. V lost 2 bases to trimming and J lost 1 base, with 15 bases between them. CDR3 protein: CASSELRQGLSYNSPLHF. CDR3 in DNA: TGTGCCAGCAGTGAATTAAGGCAGGGTTTATCCTATAATTCACCCCTCCACTTT.

V and J are TRBV18 and TRBJ2-7, with D possibly TRBD1 on 7 matching bases. The CDR3 totals 15 residues. V was pared by 4 bases and J by 7 bases, with 20 bases between. Per germline, CDR1 KGHSH and CDR2 LQKENI. The CDR3 DNA sequence: TGTGCCAGCTCACTTGACAATCCCCAGGGGGGTGAGCAGTACTTC. This translates into CASSLDNPQGGEQYF.

This clone was observed a few times. The chain employs TRBV7-2 and TRBJ2-5, with D perhaps matching TRBD1 (5 bases). This CDR3 contains 12 residues. V dropped 2 bases and J dropped 4 bases, with 5 bases sitting between them. Per germline, CDR1 SGHTA and CDR2 FQGNSA. The CDR3 region is CASSLQGETQYF. The CDR3 DNA reads TGTGCCAGCAGCTTACAGGGAGAGACCCAGTACTTC.

The chain couples TRBV7-9 to TRBJ2-1; the D gene is possibly TRBD2 (5 bases). Deletions cut 5 bases from V and 12 bases from J, with 14 bases between. In germline, CDR1 is SEHNR, CDR2 FQNEAQ (reference sequence). This CDR3 is 12 amino acids long. DNA of the CDR3: TGTGCCAGCAGCCCCCTGGGAGCGGTGCAGTTCTTC. This sequence encodes CASSPLGAVQFF.

This sequence joins TRBV11-2 and TRBJ2-7; 10 bases are a match to TRBD1. Germline V gives CDR1 SGHAT, CDR2 FQNNGV. The CDR3 is 14 residues long. J gave up 4 bases and V 4 bases, and 4 bases lay outside the gene matches. The CDR3 nucleotides are TGTGCCAGCAGCTCCCGGGACAGGGGTTACGAGCAGTACTTC. Its protein is CASSSRDRGYEQYF.

The chain combines TRBV29-1 with TRBJ2-7; the D gene is possibly TRBD1 (7 bases). Germline V CDR1 and CDR2: SQVTM, ANQGSEA. Trimming left V 7 bases short and J 4 bases short, with 20 bases between. The CDR3 is 14 residues long. CDR3 region: CSAGGQRPRYEQYF. As DNA, the CDR3 is TGCAGCGCCGGGGGACAGCGGCCGAGGTACGAGCAGTACTTC.

The rearrangement joins TRBV5-1 to TRBJ1-6; no clear D. The CDR3 sequence is 13 residues long. V shed 2 bases and J shed 11 bases, with 11 bases lying between them. Germline CDR1 reads SGHRS; CDR2 reads YFSETQ. The CDR3 DNA reads TGCGCCAGCAGCTTTAACGGAGCTACACCCCTCCACTTT. It is translated as CASSFNGATPLHF.

V is TRBV6-1 and J is TRBJ1-1; D gene unclear. In germline, CDR1 is MNHNS, CDR2 SASEGT. V was clipped by 6 bases and J by 1 base, with 9 bases between them. The CDR3 contains 13 residues. This CDR3 is CASRQPANTEAFF. The CDR3 DNA follows: TGTGCCAGCAGACAGCCGGCGAACACTGAAGCTTTCTTT.

CDR3 in amino acids: CASSSGTAKSSYNSPLHF. The CDR3 DNA is TGTGCCAGCAGCTCCGGGACAGCTAAGAGCTCCTATAATTCACCCCTCCACTTT. V gene TRBV4-2 combines with J gene TRBJ1-6; 7 nucleotides agree with TRBD1. This CDR3 is 18 amino acids long. Trimming at V came to 5 bases and at J to 0 bases, leaving 10 bases not matched to a gene. Germline V gene data show CDR1 as LGHNA and CDR2 as YNFKEQ.

This chain uses TRBV30 with TRBJ2-3, with D perhaps matching TRBD2 (6 bases). The CDR3 is 16 amino acids. V lost 0 bases and J lost 2, with 15 bases in between. CDR1 and CDR2 from the germline V gene are GTSNPN and SVGIG (reference sequence). CDR3 loop: CAWSVGGMLYTDTQYF. DNA of the CDR3: TGTGCCTGGAGTGTAGGAGGGATGCTGTACACAGATACGCAGTATTTT. Based on the CDR3 plus reference TRBV30 and TRBJ2-3, the full variable domain is SQTIHQWPATLVQPVGSPLSLECTVEGTSNPNLYWYRQAAGRGLQLLFYSVGIGQISSEVPQNLSASRPQDRQFILSSKKLLLSDSGFYLCAWSVGGMLYTDTQYFGPGTRLTVL.